The 29 T cell receptor beta chains in this list originate from one sample, sequenced in a study of long-term antiretroviral therapy in people with HIV. The immunoSEQ assay was v3.0, run at survey level. The protocol was immunoSEQ multiplex PCR, while the TCRdb copy is restricted to in-frame clones and leaves out a portion. Among some 19,000 clones, around nine tenths were seen once, and the ten largest hold over 9.5%. The specimen was unsorted PBMCs, collected 0.5 years after starting antiretroviral therapy. The receptors derive from a man aged 40-55 years with HIV.

J is TRBJ1-4 and V is TRBV11-1; D remains unclear. This CDR3 has 15 amino acids. Trimming stripped 4 bases from V and 0 bases from J, with 9 bases between. From germline, CDR1 is SGHAT and CDR2 FQDESV (reference sequence). The CDR3 DNA reads TGTGCCAGCAGCTCGGCGGGTGCAACTAATGAAAAACTGTTTTTT. This sequence encodes CASSSAGATNEKLFF.

J is TRBJ2-7 and V is TRBV27; TRBD1 agrees at 8 bases. The CDR3 runs to 18 residues. Germline V gives CDR1 MNHEY, CDR2 SMNVEV (reference sequence). With 4 bases clipped from V and 5 bases from J, the junction kept 19 bases outside the gene matches. CDR3 sequence reads: CASSSRPPGTGGSHEQYF. The CDR3 DNA reads as TGTGCCAGCAGTTCCCGCCCACCCGGGACAGGAGGGTCCCACGAGCAGTACTTC.

J is TRBJ1-2 and V is TRBV6-1; TRBD1 aligns across 7 bases. The CDR3 is made up of 12 amino acids. V trimming: 8 bases; J trimming: 6 bases; junction bases outside the gene matches: 6. Germline V gene data show CDR1 as MNHNS and CDR2 as SASEGT. The CDR3 DNA is TGTGCCAGCTCACAGGGGTGGGATGGCTACACCTTC. Its protein is CASSQGWDGYTF.

The rearrangement joins TRBV6-6 to TRBJ2-3; TRBD1 aligns across 10 bases. The CDR3 is 15 residues long. Germline CDR1 reads MNHNY; CDR2 reads SVGAGI (reference sequence). Trimming cost V 3 bases and J 3 bases; bases outside gene matches: 3. CDR3 DNA: TGTGCCAGCAGTTATAAGGGACAGGGGACAGATACGCAGTATTTT. Amino acid sequence: CASSYKGQGTDTQYF.

This sequence joins TRBV5-1 and TRBJ2-7; D not certain. The length of the CDR3 is 12 residues. The germline gives CDR1 SGHRS, CDR2 YFSETQ. V lost 4 bases to trimming and J lost 4 bases, with 9 bases between them. The CDR3 loop is CASSPAGYEQYF. The CDR3 nucleotides read TGCGCCAGCAGCCCGGCCGGGTACGAGCAGTACTTC.

The rearrangement links TRBV25-1 to TRBJ1-6, with D unresolved. Germline V CDR1 and CDR2: MGHDK, SYGVNS. The CDR3 is 14 amino acids. Trimming took 4 bases from V and 7 from J, leaving 11 bases between them. The DNA for the CDR3 is TGTGCCAGCAGTGCACCGTCGGGCAATTCACCCCTCCACTTT. Translating it yields CASSAPSGNSPLHF.

The chain joins TRBV7-8 to TRBJ2-3, with 12 bases fitting TRBD2. J lost 5 bases, V lost 0 bases, and 6 bases had no gene match. Germline-derived CDR1 and CDR2 are SGHVS and FQNEAQ. The CDR3 contains 17 residues. CDR3 loop: CASSLAASGGAKDTQYF. CDR3 bases: TGTGCCAGCAGCTTAGCAGCTAGCGGGGGGGCAAAAGATACGCAGTATTTT.

The gene calls are TRBV10-3 and TRBJ2-3; D is possibly TRBD2 (5 bases). In germline, CDR1 is ENHRY, CDR2 SYGVKD. The CDR3 length is 13 residues. V lost 6 bases to trimming and J lost 4 bases, with 11 bases between them. The CDR3 is CAIRDGGADTQYF. As DNA, the CDR3 is TGTGCCATCAGGGACGGAGGTGCAGATACGCAGTATTTT.

The CDR3: CASWVITDTQYF. CDR3 bases: TGTGCCAGCTGGGTTATCACAGATACGCAGTATTTT. This chain joins TRBV7-9 and TRBJ2-3; no definite D call. Germline CDR1 reads SEHNR; CDR2 reads FQNEAQ (reference sequence). This CDR3 has 12 amino acids. V was clipped by 8 bases and J by 2 bases, with 8 bases between them.

The chain recombines TRBV7-2 with TRBJ2-2, with unresolved D. Germline loops: CDR1 SGHTA, CDR2 FQGNSA. The CDR3 runs 14 residues. The ends were cut back, 6 bases at V and 1 base at J, with 9 bases in the middle. CDR3 nucleotides: TGTGCCAGCAGATTCGACTGGAACACCGGGGAGCTGTTTTTT. Protein sequence: CASRFDWNTGELFF.

This chain uses TRBV10-2 with TRBJ2-1, with 8 bases identical to TRBD2. Germline V gene sequence: CDR1 WSHSY, CDR2 SAAADI. The V and J ends lost 5 bases and 7 bases, in that order; junction bases with no gene match: 4. This CDR3 comprises 13 residues. CDR3 DNA: TGCGCCAGCAGTATAGCGGGGATGAATGAGCAGTTCTTC. This sequence encodes CASSIAGMNEQFF.

This clone was counted a few times. The J gene is TRBJ2-3, the V gene TRBV7-9; D gene uncertain. Per germline, CDR1 SEHNR and CDR2 FQNEAQ (reference sequence). The CDR3 spans 15 residues. Deletions cut 1 base from V and 2 bases from J, with 10 bases between. DNA of the CDR3: TGTGCCAGCAGCTTAGTTACGTCCGACACAGATACGCAGTATTTT. Amino acid sequence: CASSLVTSDTDTQYF.

This clone was counted only a few times. The J gene is TRBJ2-2, the V gene TRBV19; no definite D call. The length of the CDR3 is 12 residues. The germline CDR1 and CDR2 sequences are LNHDA and SQIVND (reference sequence). V was clipped by 3 bases and J by 3 bases, with 2 bases between them. As DNA, the CDR3 is TGTGCCAGTAGTATCTACACCGGGGAGCTGTTTTTT. Protein product: CASSIYTGELFF.

The V call is TRBV19, the J call TRBJ2-7, with 9 bases fitting TRBD1. The CDR3 runs 16 residues. J gave up 1 base and V 6 bases, and 10 bases lay outside the gene matches. Per the germline V gene, CDR1 is LNHDA and CDR2 is SQIVND (reference sequence). This CDR3 is CASSLPGQGRSYEQYF. The CDR3 DNA follows: TGTGCCAGTAGCCTCCCCGGACAGGGGCGATCCTACGAGCAGTACTTC.

This clone was seen a handful of times. The V gene is TRBV6-1, the J gene TRBJ2-2; the match to TRBD2 covers 12 bases. The CDR3 runs 18 residues. V dropped 4 bases and J dropped 4; count of bases not matched to a gene: 10. Per germline, CDR1 MNHNS and CDR2 SASEGT. CDR3 protein: CASSGTSGDLGGTGELFF. The CDR3 nucleotides are TGTGCCAGCAGTGGGACTAGCGGGGACCTCGGGGGCACCGGGGAGCTGTTTTTT.

The chain employs TRBV6-5 and TRBJ2-2; possibly TRBD1 for D (6 bases). V was cut by 0 bases and J by 1 base, with 9 bases left in between. The CDR3 is 16 amino acids. Germline CDR1 and CDR2: MNHEY and SVGAGI. CDR3 DNA sequence: TGTGCCAGCAGTTACTCCCCGACAGGGAACACCGGGGAGCTGTTTTTT. As protein: CASSYSPTGNTGELFF.

The chain links TRBV2 to TRBJ2-7; either TRBD1 or TRBD2 may supply D (5 bases each). Germline V gives CDR1 SNHLY, CDR2 FYNNEI. This CDR3 is built from 12 residues. V shed 6 bases and J shed 2 bases, with 8 bases lying between them. DNA of the CDR3: TGTGCCAGCAGGGGGGACCCCTACGAGCAGTACTTC. Its protein product is CASRGDPYEQYF.

The CDR3 reads CASSATRVNYGYTF. The CDR3 coding sequence is TGTGCCAGCAGCGCCACCAGGGTAAACTATGGCTACACCTTC. The J gene is TRBJ1-2, the V gene TRBV9; weak D call: TRBD1 (5 bases). CDR1 and CDR2 from the germline V gene are SGDLS and YYNGEE. There are 14 residues in the CDR3. The ends were cut back, 3 bases at V and 2 bases at J, with 11 bases in the middle.

The chain combines TRBV10-3 with TRBJ2-7, with 8 bases aligning to TRBD1. Germline trimming cut 10 bases from V and 1 base from J; bases unmatched to any gene: 6. CDR1 and CDR2 (germline): ENHRY, SYGVKD. This CDR3 is 13 amino acids long. CDR3 protein: CATAGGKSYEQYF. CDR3 nucleotide sequence: TGTGCCACCGCAGGGGGCAAATCCTACGAGCAGTACTTC.

The V call is TRBV7-2, the J call TRBJ2-7, with a possible D match to TRBD2 (7 bases). Looked up from germline, CDR1 is SGHTA and CDR2 is FQGNSA. The CDR3 spans 14 residues. Deletions cut 5 bases from V and 4 bases from J, with 15 bases between. The CDR3 bases are TGTGCCAGCAGCACGAGGGGGGGCCGGTACGAGCAGTACTTC. Translation gives CASSTRGGRYEQYF.

V gene TRBV11-2 combines with J gene TRBJ2-1; D is ambiguous. From germline, CDR1 is SGHAT and CDR2 FQNNGV. V lost 3 bases and J lost 5, with 8 bases in between. CDR3 size: 13 residues. CDR3 protein: CASSFDIDNEQFF. Written as DNA, the CDR3 is TGTGCCAGCAGCTTCGACATAGACAATGAGCAGTTCTTC.

The chain recombines TRBV5-4 with TRBJ2-3; 8 positions agree with TRBD2. Germline V CDR1 and CDR2: SGHNT, YYREEE (reference sequence). CDR3 length: 15 residues. V lost 0 bases to trimming and J lost 1 base; unmatched junction nucleotides: 1. CDR3 loop: CASSLGRGGTDTQYF. DNA of the CDR3: TGTGCCAGCAGCTTGGGGCGGGGGGGCACAGATACGCAGTATTTT. Together with reference TRBV5-4 and TRBJ2-3, the CDR3 gives the full variable domain: ETGVTQSPTHLIKTRGQQVTLRCSSQSGHNTVSWYQQALGQGPQFIFQYYREEENGRGNFPPRFSGLQFPNYSSELNVNALELDDSALYLCASSLGRGGTDTQYFGPGTRLTVL.

About this clone: Its ends do not fully match the called genes, so a read error is possible. V and J are TRBV7-7 and TRBJ2-7; 11 nucleotides agree with TRBD1. The CDR3 is made up of 16 amino acids. Germline CDR1 is SSHAT and CDR2 is FNYEAQ (reference sequence). CDR3 loop: CASSLGPGQGGYEQYF. CDR3 DNA: TGTGCTAGCAGCTTAGGACCGGGACAGGGGGGCTACGAGCAGTACTTC. Together with reference TRBV7-7 and TRBJ2-7, the CDR3 gives the full variable domain: GAGVSQSPRYKVTKRGQDVTLRCDPISSHATLYWYQQALGQGPEFLTYFNYEAQPDKSGLPSDRFSAERPEGSISTLTIQRTEQRDSAMYRCASSLGPGQGGYEQYFGPGTRLTVT.

The chain couples TRBV6-5 to TRBJ1-1; D is perhaps TRBD1 (5 bases). The germline V and J ends were trimmed by 1 base and 5 bases, with 11 bases remaining between them. Germline V gene lookup returns CDR1 MNHEY and CDR2 SVGAGI. CDR3 size: 14 residues. The CDR3 DNA reads as TGTGCCAGCAGTTACTACGGGGGACGGACTGAAGCTTTCTTT. This sequence encodes CASSYYGGRTEAFF.

V and J are TRBV29-1 and TRBJ2-3; 8 nucleotides match TRBD2. There are 16 residues in the CDR3. Per the germline V gene, CDR1 is SQVTM and CDR2 is ANQGSEA. J was trimmed by 2 bases and V by 4 bases; bases with no gene match: 11. The CDR3: CSVVIRLAGYTDTQYF. CDR3 coding DNA: TGCAGCGTTGTAATTCGCTTAGCGGGGTACACAGATACGCAGTATTTT.

The chain couples TRBV19 to TRBJ1-2, with unresolved D. V was trimmed by 3 bases and J by 7 bases, leaving 6 bases between them. The CDR3 is 11 amino acids. CDR1 LNHDA and CDR2 SQIVND come from the germline V gene (reference sequence). This chain's CDR3 is CASSIPPGYTF. As DNA, the CDR3 is TGTGCCAGTAGTATCCCCCCTGGCTACACCTTC.

The CDR3 reads CASRQLEKLFF. The CDR3 nucleotides are TGTGCCAGCAGGCAACTGGAAAAACTGTTTTTT. The V and J genes are TRBV28 and TRBJ1-4; D remains ambiguous. V shed 6 bases and J shed 8 bases, with 7 bases lying between them. The germline CDR1 and CDR2 sequences are MDHEN and SYDVKM. This CDR3 comprises 11 residues.

The chain recombines TRBV7-2 with TRBJ2-1; TRBD2 aligns across 9 bases. The CDR3 has 15 amino acids. Losses at the gene ends were 1 base for V and 4 bases for J; bases not matched to a gene: 2. The germline CDR1 and CDR2 sequences are SGHTA and FQGNSA. CDR3 nucleotides: TGTGCCAGCAGCTTAGGTAGCGGGGGTTACAATGAGCAGTTCTTC. Translated, it gives CASSLGSGGYNEQFF.

This clone was counted once. The V call is TRBV19, the J call TRBJ1-5, with a tentative D call TRBD1 (5 bases). The germline CDR1 and CDR2 sequences are LNHDA and SQIVND (reference sequence). The V end lost 10 bases, the J end lost 4 bases, and 14 bases lay between the germline ends. The CDR3 consists of 13 residues. The CDR3 loop reads CATTMGLNQPQHF. The CDR3 nucleotides are TGTGCCACCACTATGGGGCTGAATCAGCCCCAGCATTTT.